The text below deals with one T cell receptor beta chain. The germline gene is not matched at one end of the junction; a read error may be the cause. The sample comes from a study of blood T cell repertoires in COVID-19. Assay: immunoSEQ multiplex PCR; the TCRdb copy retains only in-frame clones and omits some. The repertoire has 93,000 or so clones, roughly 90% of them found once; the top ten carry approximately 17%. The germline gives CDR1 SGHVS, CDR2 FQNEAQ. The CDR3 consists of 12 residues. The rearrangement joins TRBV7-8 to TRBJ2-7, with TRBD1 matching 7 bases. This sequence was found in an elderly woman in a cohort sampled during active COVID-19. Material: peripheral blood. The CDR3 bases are TGTGCCAGCAGCTTTGGTAGGGGGCTACAGTCTTTC. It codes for CASSFGRGLQSF.